These T cell receptor beta chains were read from a single sample in a study of cytomegalovirus exposure and HLA in healthy donors. Sequencing was performed with immunoSEQ multiplex PCR; in TCRdb, only in-frame clones are kept and a portion is missing. The sample carries roughly 120,000 clones, over 60% recorded once. Sequenced sample: PBMCs. The source of these receptors is a human donor in good health. CDR3s include the opening cysteine and the closing phenylalanine or tryptophan. D genes are given only for firm matches. Where a row states a size, it is once, few, many or the class of an expanded clone; other rows omit it.

J | length | D | size | V | DNA | CDR3
TRBJ1-2 | 14 | . | few | TRBV6-5 | TGTGCCAGCAGATCAACCGGGACATCGGGAGGCTACACCTTC | CASRSTGTSGGYTF
TRBJ1-4 | 14 | . | . | TRBV4-1 | TGCGCCAGTTGGGGTGGGGGGGCTCGAGAAAAACTGTTTTTT | CASWGGGAREKLFF
TRBJ2-2 | 16 | . | once | TRBV14 | TGTGCCAGCAGCCAACGGAGCGGCGGTTGGGCCGGGGAGCTGTTTTTT | CASSQRSGGWAGELFF
TRBJ2-3 | 17 | TRBD1 | . | TRBV12-5 | TGTGCTAGTGGTTTGGTACCAGGACAGGGTGTCACAGATACGCAGTATTTT | CASGLVPGQGVTDTQYF
TRBJ2-5 | 12 | . | few | TRBV5-6 | TGTGCCAGCAGCTTTGCTACCCCGACCCAGTACTTC | CASSFATPTQYF
TRBJ2-1 | 15 | TRBD2 | . | TRBV29-1 | TGCAGCGTTGGGGGACTAGCGGGTTACAACAATGAGCAGTTCTTC | CSVGGLAGYNNEQFF
TRBJ1-1 | 14 | TRBD1 | . | TRBV7-8 | TGTGCCAGCAGCGGGTTAGACAGGGGGGTTGAAGCTTTCTTT | CASSGLDRGVEAFF
TRBJ2-1 | 15 | TRBD1 | . | TRBV7-3 | TGTGCCAGCAGCCCGGGACAGGGGGTTAGAAATGAGCAGTTCTTC | CASSPGQGVRNEQFF
TRBJ2-7 | 15 | TRBD1 | . | TRBV9 | TGTGCCAGCAGCGTAATAGGGACAGGGGGCGACGAGCAGTACTTC | CASSVIGTGGDEQYF
TRBJ2-3 | 14 | TRBD1 | . | TRBV27 | TGTGCCAGCAGTTTCGGAACAGGGGGCGATACGCAGTATTTT | CASSFGTGGDTQYF
TRBJ2-2 | 16 | TRBD2 | . | TRBV9 | TGTGCCAGCAGCGTAGGCACTAGCGGGGTCACCGGGGAGCTGTTTTTT | CASSVGTSGVTGELFF
TRBJ2-3 | 15 | TRBD1 | . | TRBV2 | TGTGCCAGCAGACCCGGGACAGGGGGCCCAGATACGCAGTATTTT | CASRPGTGGPDTQYF
TRBJ1-1 | 15 | . | . | TRBV19 | TGTGCCAGTAGTTTCCGACTGGCCCTGGACACTGAAGCTTTCTTT | CASSFRLALDTEAFF
TRBJ2-7 | 11 | TRBD1 | . | TRBV29-1 | TGCAGCGTTGGAACAGGGGGCGAGCAGTACTTC | CSVGTGGEQYF
TRBJ2-7 | 13 | . | . | TRBV19 | TGTGCCAGTAGTATAACGGAGAACTACGAGCAGTACTTC | CASSITENYEQYF
TRBJ2-2 | 17 | . | once | TRBV1 | TGCACCAGCAGCCCAAGAGGACTCCTCGCGAACACCGGGGAGCTGTTTTTT | CTSSPRGLLANTGELFF
TRBJ1-4 | 14 | TRBD1 | few | TRBV4-2 | TGTGCCAGCAGCCAAAAGGGGGCTGGTGAAAAACTGTTTTTT | CASSQKGAGEKLFF
TRBJ1-1 | 11 | . | few | TRBV6-1 | TGTGCCAGCGGAAGGGGCACTGAAGCTTTCTTT | CASGRGTEAFF
TRBJ2-1 | 13 | . | . | TRBV7-9 | TGTGCCAGCAGCTTAAGCTGGGGGGACGAGCAGTTCTTC | CASSLSWGDEQFF
TRBJ1-2 | 16 | TRBD1 | . | TRBV2 | TGTGCCAGCAGTGACGGACCGGGACAGGGGGCTTTTGGCTACACCTTC | CASSDGPGQGAFGYTF
TRBJ2-2 | 12 | . | . | TRBV10-1 | TGCGCCACCCGGGATGATACCGGGGAGCTGTTTTTT | CATRDDTGELFF
TRBJ2-7 | 15 | . | . | TRBV2 | TGTGCCAGCCGAAGGACGGGGAACCTAATCTACGAGCAGTACTTC | CASRRTGNLIYEQYF
TRBJ2-5 | 14 | . | . | TRBV5-1 | TGCGCCAGCAGCTTGGTCGGGGGTAGCGAGACCCAGTACTTC | CASSLVGGSETQYF
TRBJ2-7 | 12 | . | few | TRBV5-4 | TGTGCCAGCAGCTTGGTGGGAGGCGAGCAGTACTTC | CASSLVGGEQYF
TRBJ2-7 | 14 | . | few | TRBV11-3 | TGTGCCAGCAGCTTAGGAGGCGGGCGGAACGAGCAGTACTTC | CASSLGGGRNEQYF
TRBJ2-7 | 13 | . | . | TRBV7-2 | TGTGCCAGCAGCTTGACTAGAGGGCTCGAGCAGTACTTC | CASSLTRGLEQYF
TRBJ2-1 | 12 | . | . | TRBV6-5 | TGTGCCAGCAGTTACTCTGGGAGTGAGCAGTTCTTC | CASSYSGSEQFF
TRBJ1-1 | 13 | . | . | TRBV6-4 | TGTGCCAGCAGTCGGGTACTGAACACTGAAGCTTTCTTT | CASSRVLNTEAFF
TRBJ2-3 | 18 | TRBD2 | . | TRBV4-2 | TGTGCCAGCAGCAAAACCTCCCCGGGGAGGGTTCTCACAGATACGCAGTATTTT | CASSKTSPGRVLTDTQYF
TRBJ1-6 | 15 | . | . | TRBV6-6 | TGTGCCAGCAGTTTCCTTCAGGGTCGTATTTCACCCCTCCACTTT | CASSFLQGRISPLHF
TRBJ2-5 | 16 | TRBD2 | . | TRBV19 | TGTGCCAGTAGTGACTTAGCGGGGGGGCACCAAGAGACCCAGTACTTC | CASSDLAGGHQETQYF
TRBJ1-1 | 16 | TRBD1 | . | TRBV4-2 | TGTGCCAGCAGCCAAGAACAGGGGGTGGATGGGGCTGAAGCTTTCTTT | CASSQEQGVDGAEAFF
TRBJ2-1 | 12 | . | . | TRBV5-6 | TGTGCCAGCGGCAGGGTTTTCTATGAGCAGTTCTTC | CASGRVFYEQFF
TRBJ1-1 | 11 | . | . | TRBV11-2 | TGTGCCAGCCTTTTGAACACTGAAGCTTTCTTT | CASLLNTEAFF
TRBJ1-4 | 14 | . | . | TRBV5-1 | TGCGCCAGCAGCTCGGCGGGTCGAGGAGAAAAACTGTTTTTT | CASSSAGRGEKLFF
TRBJ2-7 | 13 | . | few | TRBV10-3 | TGTGCCATCAGTGACCAGGACCACGCGGCGGGGTACTTC | CAISDQDHAAGYF
TRBJ2-3 | 15 | . | . | TRBV4-1 | TGTGCCAGCAGCCAAGTTTCTTCGGTCCCAGATACGCAGTATTTT | CASSQVSSVPDTQYF
TRBJ1-5 | 13 | . | . | TRBV4-2 | TGTGCCAGCAGCCCCCGGGGCAATCAGCCCCAGCATTTT | CASSPRGNQPQHF
TRBJ2-4 | 16 | . | . | TRBV19 | TGTGCCAGTAGTTACCTAGGCAGTGGAGCCAAAAACATTCAGTACTTC | CASSYLGSGAKNIQYF
TRBJ2-1 | 13 | . | . | TRBV14 | TGTGCCAGCAGCCAAGGGAGTCGGTATGAGCAGTTCTTC | CASSQGSRYEQFF
TRBJ2-2 | 17 | . | . | TRBV6-1 | TGTGCCAGCAGTGAAGGGGGGGTGGCAGGGACGACCGGGGAGCTGTTTTTT | CASSEGGVAGTTGELFF
TRBJ1-2 | 13 | . | . | TRBV27 | TGTGCCAGCACCTCAATGGGGGGGTATGGCTACACCTTC | CASTSMGGYGYTF
TRBJ2-5 | 16 | . | . | TRBV4-1 | TGCGCCAGCAGCCAAGGGCCTAGCACACATGAAAAGACCCAGTACTTC | CASSQGPSTHEKTQYF
TRBJ1-2 | 16 | TRBD1 | . | TRBV9 | TGTGCCAGCAGCCCGACCCCAGGACAGGGGATTGATGGCTACACCTTC | CASSPTPGQGIDGYTF
TRBJ1-2 | 13 | . | . | TRBV2 | TGTGCCAGCACCGAGAGGCAAATGGATGGCTACACCTTC | CASTERQMDGYTF
TRBJ1-1 | 13 | . | . | TRBV5-5 | TGTGCCAGCAGCTTGACACAGAACACTGAAGCTTTCTTT | CASSLTQNTEAFF
TRBJ1-5 | 15 | . | . | TRBV7-3 | TGTGCCAGCAACTTAAGAGGGGGGGCAGGGCAGCCCCAGCATTTT | CASNLRGGAGQPQHF
TRBJ1-6 | 16 | . | . | TRBV7-6 | TGTGCCAGCAGCCCATCCACACCCGATGCGGGCTCACCCCTCCACTTT | CASSPSTPDAGSPLHF
TRBJ2-4 | 14 | TRBD1 | . | TRBV7-9 | TGTGCCAGCAGCTTAGGGGACAGTCGAAACATTCAGTACTTC | CASSLGDSRNIQYF
TRBJ2-1 | 15 | . | . | TRBV7-6 | TGTGCCAGCAGCCCAACAGGGAACTCCTACAATGAGCAGTTCTTC | CASSPTGNSYNEQFF
TRBJ2-7 | 14 | . | . | TRBV7-2 | TGTGCCAGCACCCCTGGGCTAGCGAGTTACGAGCAGTACTTC | CASTPGLASYEQYF
TRBJ1-2 | 15 | . | . | TRBV19 | TGTGCCAGTAGTCCGGTCATAGTGCGGAACTATGGCTACACCTTC | CASSPVIVRNYGYTF
TRBJ1-4 | 15 | . | . | TRBV5-1 | TGCGCCAGCAGCTTGGCGGGGTCAACTAATGAAAAACTGTTTTTT | CASSLAGSTNEKLFF
TRBJ2-3 | 17 | TRBD2 | . | TRBV11-2 | TGTGCCAGCAGCCAACCAACGACGGGGGGTGTCACAGATACGCAGTATTTT | CASSQPTTGGVTDTQYF
TRBJ1-2 | 13 | . | . | TRBV6-1 | TGTGCCAGCAGTGAGACAGGCGCGCGTGGCTACACCTTC | CASSETGARGYTF